A single TCR beta chain is shown here with its context. The entry originates in a study of patients and donors after allogeneic stem cell transplantation. V dropped 2 bases and J dropped 9; count of bases not matched to a gene: 4. This CDR3 is built from 15 residues. Germline V gives CDR1 MNHNY, CDR2 SVGAGI (reference sequence). TCRdb reanalysed the RT-PCR reads using MiXCR and keeps one entry per CDR3 protein. Of about 200,000 distinct CDR3 sequences listed, about 38% are singletons. The TCR originated in a human donor who was either an allogeneic HSCT recipient or a stem cell or donor lymphocyte infusion donor (not recorded which). It is not recorded whose cells these are; they may come from a transplant donor. The chain couples TRBV6-6 to TRBJ1-6; 10 bases are shared with TRBD1. Sequences were obtained from blood, either unsorted or a sorted T cell fraction (not recorded which). The DNA of the CDR3 is TGTGCCAGCAGTTACGGGACAGGGGATCTTTCACCCCTCCACTTT. This sequence encodes CASSYGTGDLSPLHF.